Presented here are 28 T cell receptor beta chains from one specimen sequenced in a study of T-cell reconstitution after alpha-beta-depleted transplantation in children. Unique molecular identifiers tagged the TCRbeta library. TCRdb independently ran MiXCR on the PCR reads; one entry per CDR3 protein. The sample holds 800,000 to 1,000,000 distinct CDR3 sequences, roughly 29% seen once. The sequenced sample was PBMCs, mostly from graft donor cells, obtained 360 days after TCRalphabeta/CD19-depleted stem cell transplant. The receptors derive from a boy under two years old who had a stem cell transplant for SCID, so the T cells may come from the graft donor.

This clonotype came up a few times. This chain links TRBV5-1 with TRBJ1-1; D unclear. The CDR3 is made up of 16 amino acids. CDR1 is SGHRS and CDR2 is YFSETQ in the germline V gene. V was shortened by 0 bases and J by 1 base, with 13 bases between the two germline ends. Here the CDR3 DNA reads TGCGCCAGCAGCTTGGCGTTGCCTCTGGGGAACACTGAAGCTTTCTTT. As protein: CASSLALPLGNTEAFF. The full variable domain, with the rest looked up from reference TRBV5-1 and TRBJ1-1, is KAGVTQTPRYLIKTRGQQVTLSCSPISGHRSVSWYQQTPGQGLQFLFEYFSETQRNKGNFPGRFSGRQFSNSRSEMNVSTLELGDSALYLCASSLALPLGNTEAFFGQGTRLTVV.

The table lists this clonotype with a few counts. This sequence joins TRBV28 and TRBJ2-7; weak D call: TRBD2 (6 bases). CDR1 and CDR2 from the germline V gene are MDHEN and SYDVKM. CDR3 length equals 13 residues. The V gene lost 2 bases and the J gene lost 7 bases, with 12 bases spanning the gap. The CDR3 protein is CASSLGGLGEQYF. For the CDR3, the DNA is TGTGCCAGCAGTTTAGGGGGGTTAGGAGAGCAGTACTTC.

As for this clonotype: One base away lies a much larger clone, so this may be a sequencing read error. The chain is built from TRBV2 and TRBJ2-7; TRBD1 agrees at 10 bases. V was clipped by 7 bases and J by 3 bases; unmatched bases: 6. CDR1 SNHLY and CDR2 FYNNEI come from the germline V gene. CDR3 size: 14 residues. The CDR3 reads CASNTGQGIYEQYF. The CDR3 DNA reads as TGTGCCAGCAATACGGGACAGGGGATCTACGAGCAGTACTTC. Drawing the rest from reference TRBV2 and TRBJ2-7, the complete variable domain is EPEVTQTPSHQVTQMGQEVILRCVPISNHLYFYWYRQILGQKVEFLVSFYNNEISEKSEIFDDQFSVERPDGSNFTLKIRSTKLEDSAMYFCASNTGQGIYEQYFGPGTRLTVT.

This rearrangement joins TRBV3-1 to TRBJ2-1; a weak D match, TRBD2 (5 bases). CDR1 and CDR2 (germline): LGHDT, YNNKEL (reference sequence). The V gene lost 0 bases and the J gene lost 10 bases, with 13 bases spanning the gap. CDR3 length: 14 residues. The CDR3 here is CASSQERVSGEQFF. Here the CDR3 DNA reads TGTGCCAGCAGCCAAGAGCGGGTTTCGGGGGAGCAGTTCTTC.

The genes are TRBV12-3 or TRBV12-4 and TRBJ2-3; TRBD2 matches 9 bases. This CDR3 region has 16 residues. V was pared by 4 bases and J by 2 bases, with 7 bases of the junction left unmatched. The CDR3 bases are TGTGCCAGCAGTTCGGGTAGCGGGGGCCCCACAGATACGCAGTATTTT. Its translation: CASSSGSGGPTDTQYF.

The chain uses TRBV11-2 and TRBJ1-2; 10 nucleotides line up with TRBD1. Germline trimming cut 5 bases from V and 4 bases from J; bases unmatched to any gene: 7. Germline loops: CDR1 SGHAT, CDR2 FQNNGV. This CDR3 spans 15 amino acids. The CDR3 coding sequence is TGTGCCAGCAGCGGCCGGGACAGGGGCTTCTATGGCTACACCTTC. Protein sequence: CASSGRDRGFYGYTF.

CDR3: CASRSRHHSYNEQFF. The CDR3 nucleotides read TGTGCCAGCAGGAGCAGACACCACTCCTACAATGAGCAGTTCTTC. V and J are TRBV21-1 and TRBJ2-1. TRBV21-1 is noted as a pseudogene. The CDR3 is made up of 15 amino acids.

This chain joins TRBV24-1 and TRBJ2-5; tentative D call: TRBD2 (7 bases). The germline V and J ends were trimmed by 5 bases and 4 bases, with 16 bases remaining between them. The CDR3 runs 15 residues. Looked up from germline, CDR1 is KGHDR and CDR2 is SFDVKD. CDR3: CATSVGGGRLETQYF. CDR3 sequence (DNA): TGTGCCACCAGTGTTGGGGGGGGCCGACTAGAGACCCAGTACTTC.

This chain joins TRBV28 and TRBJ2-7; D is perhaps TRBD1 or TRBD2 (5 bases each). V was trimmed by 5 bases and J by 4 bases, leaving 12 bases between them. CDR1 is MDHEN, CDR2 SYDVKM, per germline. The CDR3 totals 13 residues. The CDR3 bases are TGTGCCAGCAGTCCGATGGGACGGTACGAGCAGTACTTC. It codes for CASSPMGRYEQYF. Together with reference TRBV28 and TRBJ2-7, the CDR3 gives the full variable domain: DVKVTQSSRYLVKRTGEKVFLECVQDMDHENMFWYRQDPGLGLRLIYFSYDVKMKEKGDIPEGYSVSREKKERFSLILESASTNQTSMYLCASSPMGRYEQYFGPGTRLTVT.

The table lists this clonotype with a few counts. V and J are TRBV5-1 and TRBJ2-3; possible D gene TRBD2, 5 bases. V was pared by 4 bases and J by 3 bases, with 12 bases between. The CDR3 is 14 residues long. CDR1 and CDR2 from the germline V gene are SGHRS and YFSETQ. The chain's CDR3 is CASSPGPGTDTQYF. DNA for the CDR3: TGCGCCAGCAGCCCCGGACCGGGGACAGATACGCAGTATTTT. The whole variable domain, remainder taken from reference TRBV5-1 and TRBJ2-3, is KAGVTQTPRYLIKTRGQQVTLSCSPISGHRSVSWYQQTPGQGLQFLFEYFSETQRNKGNFPGRFSGRQFSNSRSEMNVSTLELGDSALYLCASSPGPGTDTQYFGPGTRLTVL.

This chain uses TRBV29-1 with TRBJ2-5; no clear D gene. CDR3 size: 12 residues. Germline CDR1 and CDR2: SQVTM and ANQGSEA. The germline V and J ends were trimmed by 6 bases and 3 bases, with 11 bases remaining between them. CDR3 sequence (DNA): TGCAGCGTCTTAACAGAAGAAGAGACCCAGTACTTC. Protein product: CSVLTEEETQYF.

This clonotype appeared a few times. The CDR3 DNA reads TGCGCCAGCAGCTTGAAGTTTCTGACAGCGGGTCAGATATATGGCTACACCTTC. Protein sequence: CASSLKFLTAGQIYGYTF. The chain recombines TRBV5-1 with TRBJ1-2; TRBD1 is a possible D gene (5 bases). The V end lost 1 base, the J end lost 5 bases, and 24 bases lay between the germline ends. The CDR3 consists of 18 residues. The V gene's germline CDR1 is SGHRS and CDR2 YFSETQ.

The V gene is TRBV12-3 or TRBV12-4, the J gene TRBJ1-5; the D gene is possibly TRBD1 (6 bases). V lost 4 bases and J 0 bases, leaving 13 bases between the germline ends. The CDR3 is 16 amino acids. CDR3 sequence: CASSSGASHSNQPQHF. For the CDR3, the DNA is TGTGCCAGCAGTTCGGGGGCTAGTCATAGCAATCAGCCCCAGCATTTT.

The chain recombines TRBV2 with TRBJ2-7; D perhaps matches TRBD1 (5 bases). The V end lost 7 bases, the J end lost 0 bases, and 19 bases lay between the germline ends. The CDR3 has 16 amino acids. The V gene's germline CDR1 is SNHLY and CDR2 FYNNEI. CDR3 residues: CASNLPLGLISYEQYF. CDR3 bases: TGTGCCAGCAATCTGCCTCTGGGGCTAATCTCCTACGAGCAGTACTTC.

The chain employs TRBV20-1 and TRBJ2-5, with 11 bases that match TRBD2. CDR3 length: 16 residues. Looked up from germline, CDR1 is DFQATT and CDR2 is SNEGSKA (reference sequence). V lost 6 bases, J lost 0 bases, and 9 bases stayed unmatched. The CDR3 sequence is CSALRPSGGYQETQYF. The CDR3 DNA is TGCAGTGCCCTCCGTCCTAGCGGGGGGTACCAAGAGACCCAGTACTTC.

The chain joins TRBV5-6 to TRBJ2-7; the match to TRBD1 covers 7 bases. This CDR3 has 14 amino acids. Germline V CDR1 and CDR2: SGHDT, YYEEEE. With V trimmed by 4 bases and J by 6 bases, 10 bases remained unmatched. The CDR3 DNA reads TGTGCCAGCAGCGACTACCGGGACAGACGCGAGCAGTACTTC. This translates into CASSDYRDRREQYF.

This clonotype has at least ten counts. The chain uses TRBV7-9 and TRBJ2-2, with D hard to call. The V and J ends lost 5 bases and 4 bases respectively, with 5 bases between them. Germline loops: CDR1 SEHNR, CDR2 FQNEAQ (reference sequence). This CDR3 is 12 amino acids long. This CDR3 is CASSLTTGELFF. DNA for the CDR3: TGTGCCAGCAGCCTCACCACCGGGGAGCTGTTTTTT. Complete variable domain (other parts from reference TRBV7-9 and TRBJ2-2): DTGVSQNPRHKITKRGQNVTFRCDPISEHNRLYWYRQTLGQGPEFLTYFQNEAQLEKSRLLSDRFSAERPKGSFSTLEIQRTEQGDSAMYLCASSLTTGELFFGEGSRLTVL.

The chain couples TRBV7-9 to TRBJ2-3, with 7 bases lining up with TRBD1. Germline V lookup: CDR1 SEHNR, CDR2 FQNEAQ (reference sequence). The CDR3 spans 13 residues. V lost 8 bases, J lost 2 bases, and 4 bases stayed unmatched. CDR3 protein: CASRGQVTDTQYF. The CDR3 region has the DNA TGTGCCAGCCGAGGACAGGTCACAGATACGCAGTATTTT.

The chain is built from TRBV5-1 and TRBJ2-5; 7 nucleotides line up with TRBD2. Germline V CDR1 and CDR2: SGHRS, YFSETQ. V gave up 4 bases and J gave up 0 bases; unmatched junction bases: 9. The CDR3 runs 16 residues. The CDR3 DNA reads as TGCGCCAGCAGCAAACCGGGACTACTGTACCAAGAGACCCAGTACTTC. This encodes CASSKPGLLYQETQYF.

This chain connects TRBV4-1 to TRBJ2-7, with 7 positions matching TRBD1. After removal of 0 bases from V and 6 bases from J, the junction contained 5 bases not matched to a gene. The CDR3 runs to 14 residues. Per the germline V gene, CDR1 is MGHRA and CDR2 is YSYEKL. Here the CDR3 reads CASSQERAGGEQYF. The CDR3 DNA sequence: TGCGCCAGCAGCCAAGAGAGGGCAGGGGGCGAGCAGTACTTC.

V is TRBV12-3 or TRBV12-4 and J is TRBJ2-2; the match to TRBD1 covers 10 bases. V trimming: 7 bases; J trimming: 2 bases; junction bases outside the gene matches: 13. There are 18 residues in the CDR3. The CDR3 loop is CASTNPRDRGLNTGELFF. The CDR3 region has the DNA TGTGCCAGCACCAATCCTCGGGACAGGGGCCTTAACACCGGGGAGCTGTTTTTT.

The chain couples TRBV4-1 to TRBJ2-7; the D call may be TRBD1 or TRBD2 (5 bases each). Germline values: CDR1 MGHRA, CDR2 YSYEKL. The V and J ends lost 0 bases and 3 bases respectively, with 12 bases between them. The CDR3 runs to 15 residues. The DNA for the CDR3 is TGCGCCAGCAGCCAAGATGGGACCCCATACTACGAGCAGTACTTC. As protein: CASSQDGTPYYEQYF.

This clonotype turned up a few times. The CDR3 coding sequence is TGTGCCAGCAGTTTCGGGGGCAGGGAGCAGCCCCAGCATTTT. The encoded protein is CASSFGGREQPQHF. J is TRBJ1-5 and V is TRBV12-3 or TRBV12-4; a possible D gene is TRBD1 (6 bases). This CDR3 has 14 amino acids. Trimming cost V 3 bases and J 7 bases, with 13 bases left between them.

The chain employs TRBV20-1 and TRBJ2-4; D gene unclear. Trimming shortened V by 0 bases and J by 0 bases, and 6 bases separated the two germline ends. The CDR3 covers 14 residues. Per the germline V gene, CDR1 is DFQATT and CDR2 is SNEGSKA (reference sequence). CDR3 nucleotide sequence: TGCAGTGCTAGAGAGAATTTAGCCAAAAACATTCAGTACTTC. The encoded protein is CSARENLAKNIQYF.

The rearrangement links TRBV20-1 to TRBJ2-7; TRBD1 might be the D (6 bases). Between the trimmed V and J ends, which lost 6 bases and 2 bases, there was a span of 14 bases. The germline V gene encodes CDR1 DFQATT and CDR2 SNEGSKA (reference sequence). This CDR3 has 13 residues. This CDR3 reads CSAEPGQPYEQYF. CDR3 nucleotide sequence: TGCAGTGCCGAACCGGGACAACCCTACGAGCAGTACTTC.

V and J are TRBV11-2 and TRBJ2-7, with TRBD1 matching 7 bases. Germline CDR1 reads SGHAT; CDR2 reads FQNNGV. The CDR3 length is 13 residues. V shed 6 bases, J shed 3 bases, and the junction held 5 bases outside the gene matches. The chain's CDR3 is CASRRTGFYEQYF. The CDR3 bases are TGTGCCAGCAGACGGACAGGATTCTACGAGCAGTACTTC.

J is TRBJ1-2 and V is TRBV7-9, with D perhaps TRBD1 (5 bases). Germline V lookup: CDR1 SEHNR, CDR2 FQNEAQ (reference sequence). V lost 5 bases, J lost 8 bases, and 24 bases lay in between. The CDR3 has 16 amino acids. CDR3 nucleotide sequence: TGTGCCAGCAGCCTTTACTCTGGGACCACTCGAGGAGGCTACACCTTC. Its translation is CASSLYSGTTRGGYTF.

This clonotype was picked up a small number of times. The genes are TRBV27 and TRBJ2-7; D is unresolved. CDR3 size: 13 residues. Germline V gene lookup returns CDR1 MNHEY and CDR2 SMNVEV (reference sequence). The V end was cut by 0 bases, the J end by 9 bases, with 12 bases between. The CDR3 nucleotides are TGTGCCAGCAGTTTATCCCGAGCTGAGGTGCAGTACTTC. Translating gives CASSLSRAEVQYF.